This T cell receptor beta chain was captured in a study of beta chain features in type 1 diabetes. Overall study: Cell yields, gender and age were comparable in patients and healthy donors. Sorted cell examination encompassed roughly 110 million cells across all samples.

V shed 8 bases and J 5 bases; nucleotides not matched to a gene: 6. Germline assignment: CDR1 SQVTM and CDR2 ANQGSEA. The CDR3 loop spans 13 amino acids. Study-wide results and caveats: TCRB CDR3 length was moderately but significantly reduced in all four CD4+ subsets of Type 1 diabetes patients. In the patient group, naive, central memory and Treg TCRB repertoires seemed more alike than in the healthy donor group. For cells with high TCR expression, cDNA sequencing could yield over-representation.

Sequencing targeted expressed TCRB transcripts, as all isolated RNA had been reverse transcribed. TCRdb's copy holds only in-frame clones and misses some; the assay was immunoSEQ multiplex PCR. Of around 70,000 clones listed, 49% are singletons. This clone was counted a few times. Antigen specificity is unknown. Sequencing used central memory CD4+ T cells from blood. The chain is built from TRBV29-1 and TRBJ1-4; 9 positions agree with TRBD1. The receptor's source is a man in his thirties or forties with type 1 diabetes. CDR3: CSPPTGGNEKLFF. CDR3 nucleotide sequence: TGCAGCCCGCCAACAGGGGGCAATGAAAAACTGTTTTTT.